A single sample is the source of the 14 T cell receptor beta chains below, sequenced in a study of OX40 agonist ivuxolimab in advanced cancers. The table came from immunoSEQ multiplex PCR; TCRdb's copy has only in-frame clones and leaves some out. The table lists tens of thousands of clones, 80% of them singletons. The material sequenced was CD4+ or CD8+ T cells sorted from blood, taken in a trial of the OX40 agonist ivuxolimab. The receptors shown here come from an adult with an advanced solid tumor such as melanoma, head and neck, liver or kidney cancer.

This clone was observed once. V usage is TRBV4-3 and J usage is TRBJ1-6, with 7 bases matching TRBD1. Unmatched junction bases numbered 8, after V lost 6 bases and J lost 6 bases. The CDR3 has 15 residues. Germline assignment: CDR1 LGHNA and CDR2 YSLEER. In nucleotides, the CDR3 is TGCGCCAGCAGACAGCGGGGGGACAGTAATTCACCCCTCCACTTT. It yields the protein CASRQRGDSNSPLHF.

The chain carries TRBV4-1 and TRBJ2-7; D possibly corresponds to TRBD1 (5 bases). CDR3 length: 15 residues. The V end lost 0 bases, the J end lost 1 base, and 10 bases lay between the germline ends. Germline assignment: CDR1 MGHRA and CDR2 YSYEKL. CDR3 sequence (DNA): TGCGCCAGCAGCCAAGAAATAGCAGGGTCCTACGAGCAGTACTTC. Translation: CASSQEIAGSYEQYF.

This CDR3 reads CASSLALNGEAFF. The DNA of the CDR3 is TGCGCCAGCAGCTTGGCCTTAAACGGTGAAGCTTTCTTT. The chain employs TRBV5-1 and TRBJ1-1, with no clear D. Trimming cost V 0 bases and J 7 bases, with 10 bases left between them. The CDR3 sequence is 13 residues long. Germline V gene lookup returns CDR1 SGHRS and CDR2 YFSETQ.

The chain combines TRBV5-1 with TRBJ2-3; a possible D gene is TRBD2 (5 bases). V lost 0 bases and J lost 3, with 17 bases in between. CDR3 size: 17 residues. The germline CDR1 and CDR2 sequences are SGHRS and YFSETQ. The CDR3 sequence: CASSLGAGVAITDTQYF. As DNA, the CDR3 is TGCGCCAGCAGCTTGGGGGCTGGAGTAGCGATAACAGATACGCAGTATTTT.

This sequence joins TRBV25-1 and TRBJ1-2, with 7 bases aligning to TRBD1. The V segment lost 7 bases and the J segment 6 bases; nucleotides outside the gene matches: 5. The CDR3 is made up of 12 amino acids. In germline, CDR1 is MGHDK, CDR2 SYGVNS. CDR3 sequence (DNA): TGTGCCAGCAAAAAGACAGGGAATGGCTACACCTTC. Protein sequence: CASKKTGNGYTF.

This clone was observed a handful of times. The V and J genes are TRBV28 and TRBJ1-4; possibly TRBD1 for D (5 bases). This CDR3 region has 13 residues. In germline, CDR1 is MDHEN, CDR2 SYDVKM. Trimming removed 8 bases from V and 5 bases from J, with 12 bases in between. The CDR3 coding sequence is TGTGCCAGCGCCGGGGGGGGAAATGAAAAACTGTTTTTT. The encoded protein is CASAGGGNEKLFF.

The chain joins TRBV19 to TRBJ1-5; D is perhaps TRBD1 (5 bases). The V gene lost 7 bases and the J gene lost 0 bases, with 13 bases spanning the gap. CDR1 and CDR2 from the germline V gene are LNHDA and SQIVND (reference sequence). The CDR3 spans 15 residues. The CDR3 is CASKTGDYSNQPQHF. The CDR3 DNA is TGTGCCAGTAAGACGGGGGATTATAGCAATCAGCCCCAGCATTTT. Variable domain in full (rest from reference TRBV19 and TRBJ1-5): DGGITQSPKYLFRKEGQNVTLSCEQNLNHDAMYWYRQDPGQGLRLIYYSQIVNDFQKGDIAEGYSVSREKKESFPLTVTSAQKNPTAFYLCASKTGDYSNQPQHFGDGTRLSIL.

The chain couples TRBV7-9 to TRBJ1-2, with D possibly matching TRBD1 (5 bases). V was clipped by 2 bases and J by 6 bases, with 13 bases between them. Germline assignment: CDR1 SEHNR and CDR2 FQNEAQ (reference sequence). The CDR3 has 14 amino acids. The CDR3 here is CASSLWAGTDGYTF. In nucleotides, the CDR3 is TGTGCCAGCAGCTTATGGGCAGGGACTGATGGCTACACCTTC.

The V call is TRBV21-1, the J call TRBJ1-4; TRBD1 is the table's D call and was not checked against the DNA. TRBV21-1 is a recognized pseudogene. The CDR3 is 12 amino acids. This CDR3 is CASSPRRGKLFF. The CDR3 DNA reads TGTGCCAGCAGCCCTCGAAGGGGAAAACTGTTTTTT.

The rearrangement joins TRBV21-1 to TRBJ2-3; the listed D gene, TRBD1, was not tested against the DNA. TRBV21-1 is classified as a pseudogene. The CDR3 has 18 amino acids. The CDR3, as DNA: TGTGCCAGCATCCGCAGGGCTCACACCATCACTAGCACAGATACGCAGTATTTT. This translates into CASIRRAHTITSTDTQYF.

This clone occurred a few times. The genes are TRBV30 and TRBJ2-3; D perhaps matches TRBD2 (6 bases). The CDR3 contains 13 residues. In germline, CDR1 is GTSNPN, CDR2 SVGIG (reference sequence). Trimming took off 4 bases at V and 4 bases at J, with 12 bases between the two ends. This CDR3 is CAWTQRVADTQYF. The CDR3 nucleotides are TGTGCCTGGACCCAGCGGGTCGCAGATACGCAGTATTTT.

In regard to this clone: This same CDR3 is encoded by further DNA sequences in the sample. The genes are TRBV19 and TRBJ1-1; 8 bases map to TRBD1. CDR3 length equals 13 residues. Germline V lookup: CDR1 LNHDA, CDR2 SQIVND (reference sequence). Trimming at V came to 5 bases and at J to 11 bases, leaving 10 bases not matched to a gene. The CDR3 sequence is CASSSPGGAGAFF. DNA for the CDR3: TGTGCCAGTAGTTCTCCAGGGGGCGCGGGGGCTTTCTTT.

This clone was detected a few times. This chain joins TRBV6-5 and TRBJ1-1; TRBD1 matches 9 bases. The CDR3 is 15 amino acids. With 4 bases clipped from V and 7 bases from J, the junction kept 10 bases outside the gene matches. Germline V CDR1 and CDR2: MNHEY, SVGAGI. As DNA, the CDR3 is TGTGCCAGCAGTTCCGCCGGGACAGGGAGCAGTGAAGCTTTCTTT. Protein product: CASSSAGTGSSEAFF.

CDR3 region: CASSVIGQGDQFF. CDR3 nucleotides: TGTGCCAGCAGCGTAATAGGACAGGGGGATCAGTTCTTC. This rearrangement joins TRBV11-2 to TRBJ2-1, with 10 bases aligning to TRBD1. Germline V gives CDR1 SGHAT, CDR2 FQNNGV. Trimming at V came to 5 bases and at J to 13 bases, leaving 8 bases not matched to a gene. CDR3 size: 13 residues.